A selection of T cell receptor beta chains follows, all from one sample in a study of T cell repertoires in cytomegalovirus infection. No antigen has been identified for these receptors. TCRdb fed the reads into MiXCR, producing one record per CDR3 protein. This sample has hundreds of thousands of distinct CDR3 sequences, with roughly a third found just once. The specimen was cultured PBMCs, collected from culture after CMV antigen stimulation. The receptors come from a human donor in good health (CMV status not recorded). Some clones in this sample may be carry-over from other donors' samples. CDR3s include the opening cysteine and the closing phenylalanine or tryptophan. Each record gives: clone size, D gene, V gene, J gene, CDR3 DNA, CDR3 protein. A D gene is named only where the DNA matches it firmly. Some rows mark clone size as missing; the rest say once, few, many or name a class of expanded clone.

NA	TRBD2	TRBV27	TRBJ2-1	TGTGCCAGCAGTCCGGGACTAGCGGGAGCGATTGAGCAGTTCTTC	CASSPGLAGAIEQFF
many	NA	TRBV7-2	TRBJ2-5	TGTGCCAGCAGCCCGCCGGGTAGTAGGGGTGAGACCCAGTACTTC	CASSPPGSRGETQYF
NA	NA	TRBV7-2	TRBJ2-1	TGTGCCAGCAGCTTGGACGAGTACAATGAGCAGTTCTTC	CASSLDEYNEQFF
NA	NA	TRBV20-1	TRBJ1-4	TGCAGTGCTAGACAATTCCGGGCTAATGAAAAACTGTTTTTT	CSARQFRANEKLFF
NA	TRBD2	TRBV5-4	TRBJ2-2	TGTGCCAGCAGCTGGGGGGGAGGGAGGGACACCGGGGAGCTGTTTTTT	CASSWGGGRDTGELFF
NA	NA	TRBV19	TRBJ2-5	TGTGCCAGTAGAGCTCCGGACCAAGAGACCCAGTACTTC	CASRAPDQETQYF
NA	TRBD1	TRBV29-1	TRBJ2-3	TGCAGCGTTGAAACAGGGGGACGCACAGATACGCAGTATTTT	CSVETGGRTDTQYF
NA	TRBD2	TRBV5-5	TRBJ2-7	TGTGCCAGCAGCGCGTGGGGGGCTAGCGGGGTTGGGGAGCAGTACTTC	CASSAWGASGVGEQYF
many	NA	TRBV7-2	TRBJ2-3	TGTGCCAGCAGCTTAGGTCCGGGGCGAAGCACAGATACGCAGTATTTT	CASSLGPGRSTDTQYF
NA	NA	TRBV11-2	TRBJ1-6	TGTGCCAGCAGCTTAGTGGCCAGAAATTCACCCCTCCACTTT	CASSLVARNSPLHF
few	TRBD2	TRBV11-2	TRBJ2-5	TGTGCCAGCAGCTTAAGCGGGACTAGTCAAGAGACCCAGTACTTC	CASSLSGTSQETQYF
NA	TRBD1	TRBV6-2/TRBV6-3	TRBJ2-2	TGTGCCAGCAAAACAGGGGGCGAGATTGGGGAGCTGTTTTTT	CASKTGGEIGELFF
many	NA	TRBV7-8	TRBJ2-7	TGTGCCAGCAGATCAGTGCCGTCGCCAGCCTACGAGCAGTACTTC	CASRSVPSPAYEQYF
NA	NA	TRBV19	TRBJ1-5	TGTGCCAGTAGTATAGACCATCAGCCCCAGCATTTT	CASSIDHQPQHF
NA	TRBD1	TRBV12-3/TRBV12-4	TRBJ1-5	TGTGCCAGCAGTTGGAACAGGGGGGTGTCGGAGCAGCCCCAGCATTTT	CASSWNRGVSEQPQHF
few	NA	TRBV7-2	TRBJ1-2	TGTGCCAGCAGCCGGAAACCGGCGGGAGGCTACACCTTC	CASSRKPAGGYTF
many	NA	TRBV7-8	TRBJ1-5	TGTGCCAGCAGCAACAGCTTTAATAGCAATCAGCCCCAGCATTTT	CASSNSFNSNQPQHF
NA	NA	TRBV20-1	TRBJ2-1	TGCAGTGCGTTCTCGGGATCTTGGAATGAGCAGTTCTTC	CSAFSGSWNEQFF
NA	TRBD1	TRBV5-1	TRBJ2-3	TGCGCCAGCAGCGCGGACAGGGGTGGGGATACGCAGTATTTT	CASSADRGGDTQYF
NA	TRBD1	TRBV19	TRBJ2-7	TGTGCCAGTAGTATCCTTGGGCAGGGGGCTTGCGAGCAGTACTTC	CASSILGQGACEQYF
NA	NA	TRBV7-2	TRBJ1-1	TGTGCCAGCAGCTTAGTCCCGGCGGGTGAAGCTTTCTTT	CASSLVPAGEAFF
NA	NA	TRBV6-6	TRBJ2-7	TGTGCCAGCATTCACCAAGGGTCGGCCGAGCAGTACTTC	CASIHQGSAEQYF
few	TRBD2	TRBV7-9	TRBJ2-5	TGTGCCAGCAGATCACGGGGAGGGCTACTGGAGACCCAGTACTTC	CASRSRGGLLETQYF
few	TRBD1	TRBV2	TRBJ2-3	TGTGCCAGCAGACTTGACAGGGGCACAGATACGCAGTATTTT	CASRLDRGTDTQYF
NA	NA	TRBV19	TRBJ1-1	TGTGCCAGTATTGAGACCAGGGGTCCGAACACTGAAGCTTTCTTT	CASIETRGPNTEAFF
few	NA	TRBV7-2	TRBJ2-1	TGTGCCAGCAGTCCTCGTGTGGGAGACAAACAGTTCTTC	CASSPRVGDKQFF
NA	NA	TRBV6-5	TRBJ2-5	TGTGCCAGCACCCAGGAGCGGTCGGAGACCCAGTACTTC	CASTQERSETQYF
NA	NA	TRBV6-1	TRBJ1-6	TGTGCCAGCAGTTACCTGGGAAGCTCCTATAATTCACCCCTCCACTTT	CASSYLGSSYNSPLHF
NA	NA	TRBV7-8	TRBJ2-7	TGTGCCAGCGGACCCAGGACGGGCTACGAGCAGTACTTC	CASGPRTGYEQYF
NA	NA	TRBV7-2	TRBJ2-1	TGTGCCAGCAGCCCAGCCGATGAGCAGTTCTTC	CASSPADEQFF
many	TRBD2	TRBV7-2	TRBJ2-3	TGTGCCAGCAGCCCCCGTGGCGGGGGGCAGGAAGATACGCAGTATTTT	CASSPRGGGQEDTQYF
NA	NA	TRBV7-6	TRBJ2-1	TGTGCCAGCAGCTCCCGATCCAATGGGCAGGTCTTC	CASSSRSNGQVF
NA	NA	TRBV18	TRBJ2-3	TGTGCCAGCTCCCGATCCACTGTGAGCACAGATACGCAGTATTTT	CASSRSTVSTDTQYF
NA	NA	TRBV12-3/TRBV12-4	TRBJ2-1	TGTGCCAGCAGTTTTTGGGGGGCTGAGCAGTTCTTC	CASSFWGAEQFF
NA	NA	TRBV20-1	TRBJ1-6	TGCAGTGCTAGAGTGCTTAGGGGCTCCTATAATTCACCCCTCCACTTT	CSARVLRGSYNSPLHF
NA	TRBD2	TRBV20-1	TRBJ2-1	TGCAGTGCCGCGGCCGGGACTAGCGGGAGTAATGAGCAGTTCTTC	CSAAAGTSGSNEQFF
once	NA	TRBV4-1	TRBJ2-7	TGCGCCAGCAGCCAAGGGAGGTTCGACGAGCAGTACTTC	CASSQGRFDEQYF
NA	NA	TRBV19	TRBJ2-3	TGTGCCAGTGGCGGCCTGGCAGATACGCAGTATTTT	CASGGLADTQYF
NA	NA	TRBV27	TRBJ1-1	TGTGCCAGCAGTTTAAACAGGATGAACACTGAAGCTTTCTTT	CASSLNRMNTEAFF
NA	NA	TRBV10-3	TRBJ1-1	TGTGCCATCAGTGGGGAGAACACTGAAGCTTTCTTT	CAISGENTEAFF
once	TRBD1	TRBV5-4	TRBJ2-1	TGTGCCAGCGGCACCGGGACAGGTATCGATGAGCAGTTCTTC	CASGTGTGIDEQFF
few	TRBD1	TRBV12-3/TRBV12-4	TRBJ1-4	TGTGCCAGCAGTTTAGTTGGACCGGGACAGGGTGAAAAACTGTTTTTT	CASSLVGPGQGEKLFF
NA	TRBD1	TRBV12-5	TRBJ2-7	TGTGCTAGTGCCCGGGACAGTACCTACGAGCAGTACTTC	CASARDSTYEQYF
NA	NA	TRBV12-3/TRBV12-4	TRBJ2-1	TGTGCCAGCAGTTTTGTCCATGAGCAGTTCTTC	CASSFVHEQFF
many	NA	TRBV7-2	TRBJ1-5	TGTGCCAGCAGCGACGGCGTTTTCTATCAGCCCCAGCATTTT	CASSDGVFYQPQHF
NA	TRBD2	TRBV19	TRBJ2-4	TGTGCCAGTAGTGGTTGGACTAGCGGGATTATGGTCAAAAACATTCAGTACTTC	CASSGWTSGIMVKNIQYF
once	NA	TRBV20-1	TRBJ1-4	TGCAGTGCCGCATCCTCCGATGCTGAAAAACTGTTTTTT	CSAASSDAEKLFF